The rows below give T cell receptor beta chains drawn from one sample of a study of blood T cell repertoires in COVID-19. Method: immunoSEQ multiplex PCR; TCRdb's copy keeps in-frame clones and lacks some. The sample carries fewer than 300,000 clones, around 85% recorded once. Sequencing was carried out using peripheral blood. These receptors were taken from a human donor with COVID-19, enrolled during active disease. The donor label of this sample is uncertain. The CDR3 runs from the conserved cysteine through the conserved F or W. Clone sizes are given selectively: once, few, many, or a class where the clone is expanded.

V,size,J,length,CDR3
TRBV7-2,.,TRBJ1-2,16,CASSFSNLRQGHGYTF
TRBV11-2,once,TRBJ2-5,14,CASSFGQRRETQYF
TRBV6-5,.,TRBJ2-2,15,CASSFQGGNTGELFF
TRBV18,.,TRBJ1-1,14,CASSPLGEGTEAFF
TRBV30,many,TRBJ1-6,17,CAWRRDSASSYNSPLHF
TRBV6-5,.,TRBJ1-4,14,CASNRDSVNEKLFF
TRBV7-3,.,TRBJ2-1,15,CASSSAGSSYNEQFF
TRBV4-3,.,TRBJ2-1,16,CASSQGTSGAYNEQFF
TRBV5-1,.,TRBJ2-7,17,CASSLLAGQGSAYEQYF
TRBV2,many,TRBJ1-1,14,CASITRDSYTEAFF
TRBV12-2,once,TRBJ2-7,13,CASRRREPYEQYF
TRBV6-5,.,TRBJ2-7,15,CASSFSLAGAYEQYF
TRBV28,.,TRBJ1-5,16,CASSLAGFYSNQPQHF
TRBV28,.,TRBJ1-5,13,CASRNRGGQPQHF
TRBV7-2,.,TRBJ2-3,14,CASSLAGSTDTQYF
TRBV11-2,.,TRBJ1-2,13,CASRTTGDYGYTF
TRBV20-1,.,TRBJ2-5,13,CSASTDSRETQYF
TRBV2,.,TRBJ1-4,15,CASSPGGADGEKLFF
TRBV4-3,.,TRBJ1-5,13,CASSQDRNQPQHF
TRBV19,once,TRBJ2-1,22,CASSIAVALDRVDLSWYNEQFF
TRBV5-1,.,TRBJ2-5,13,CASSLDPEETQYF
TRBV4-3,.,TRBJ1-1,13,CASAGTPGTEAFF
TRBV15,once,TRBJ1-4,19,CATSREGLRNPATNEKLFF
TRBV19,many,TRBJ2-7,13,CASSSGSPNEQYF
TRBV12-2,.,TRBJ1-1,14,CASRLERARTEAFF
TRBV18,.,TRBJ1-5,15,CASSVQGNSNQPQHF
TRBV4-1,.,TRBJ1-2,17,CASSQGLRDRGWGGYTF
TRBV21-1,.,TRBJ1-1,15,CASRGDRGDWTEAFF
TRBV29-1,.,TRBJ2-7,16,CSVEAPKFIHPYEQYF
TRBV29-1,.,TRBJ1-1,13,CSATMGGNTEAFF
TRBV27,.,TRBJ2-5,17,CASSLGVLTGNQETQYF
TRBV6-5,once,TRBJ2-1,15,CASSYGRATYNEQFF
TRBV19,.,TRBJ1-1,15,CASTLGGGSDTEAFF
TRBV5-6,.,TRBJ1-3,17,CASSTWGQLDSGNTIYF
TRBV9,.,TRBJ1-1,16,CASSVSPGQMNTEAFF
TRBV19,.,TRBJ2-3,14,CASSFGRASGTQYF
TRBV3-1/TRBV3-2,.,TRBJ1-2,15,CASSQGQGAGYGYTF
TRBV11-3,.,TRBJ1-6,13,CASSFSDNSPLHF
TRBV13,.,TRBJ2-6,14,CASSAIAGANVLTF
TRBV7-9,.,TRBJ2-5,17,CASSPPGQGINGETQYF